This T cell receptor (beta chain) was recovered during a study of T-cell memory formation after mild COVID-19. The V gene end was trimmed by 1 base and the J gene end by 9 bases; junction bases not matched to a gene: 4. The CDR3 runs 16 residues. Germline assignment: CDR1 SGHTA and CDR2 FQGNSA. In TCRdb, the 5' RACE reads were re-called with MiXCR into one record per CDR3 protein. The sample has fewer than 300,000 distinct CDR3 sequences, roughly 17% seen once. This clonotype occurred many times. The sample comprised PBMCs or a T cell subset sorted from them (not recorded which). This rearrangement joins TRBV7-2 to TRBJ2-2; 14 bases are shared with TRBD2. The TCR sequence derives from a man between 18 and 35 years old who had mild COVID-19 (a few samples of this study predate the infection). Cell type and time point are not known. CDR3 nucleotide sequence: TGTGCCAGCAGCTTAGATGGGACTAGCGGGGGAAGGGAGCTGTTTTTT. Translated, it gives CASSLDGTSGGRELFF.